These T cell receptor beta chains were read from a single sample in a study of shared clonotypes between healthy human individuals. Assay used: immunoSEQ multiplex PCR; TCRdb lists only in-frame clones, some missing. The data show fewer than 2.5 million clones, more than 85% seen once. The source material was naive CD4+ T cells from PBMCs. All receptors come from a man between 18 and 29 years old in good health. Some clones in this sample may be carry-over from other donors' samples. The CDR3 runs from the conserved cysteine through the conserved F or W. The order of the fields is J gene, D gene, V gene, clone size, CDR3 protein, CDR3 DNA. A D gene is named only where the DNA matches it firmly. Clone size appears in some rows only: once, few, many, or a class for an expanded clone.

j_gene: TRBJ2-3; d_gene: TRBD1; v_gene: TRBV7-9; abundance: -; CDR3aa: CASRATGPEDTQYF; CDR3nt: TGTGCCAGCAGGGCGACAGGGCCCGAAGATACGCAGTATTTT
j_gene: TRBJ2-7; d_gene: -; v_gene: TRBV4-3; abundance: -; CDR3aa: CASSRNTGTYEQYF; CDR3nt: TGCGCCAGCAGCCGCAATACAGGAACCTACGAGCAGTACTTC
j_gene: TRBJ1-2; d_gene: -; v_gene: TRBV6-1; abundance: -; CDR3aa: CASSEVQGSDYGYTF; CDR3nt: TGTGCCAGCAGTGAAGTTCAGGGCTCTGACTATGGCTACACCTTC
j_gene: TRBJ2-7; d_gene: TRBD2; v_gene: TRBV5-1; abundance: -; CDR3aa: CASSLITSGTYEQYF; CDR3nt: TGCGCCAGCAGCTTGATAACTAGCGGGACCTACGAGCAGTACTTC
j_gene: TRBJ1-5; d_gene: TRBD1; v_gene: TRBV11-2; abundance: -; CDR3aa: CASSATTGGRQPQHF; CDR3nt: TGTGCCAGCAGCGCCACGACAGGGGGCAGGCAGCCCCAGCATTTT
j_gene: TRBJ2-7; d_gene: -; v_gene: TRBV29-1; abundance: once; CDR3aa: CSARGTLYEQYF; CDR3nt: TGCAGCGCCCGGGGGACACTCTACGAGCAGTACTTC
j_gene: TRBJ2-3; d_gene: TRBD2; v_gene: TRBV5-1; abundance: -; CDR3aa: CASSLAGSLAGGTDTQYF; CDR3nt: TGCGCCAGCAGCTTGGCGGGATCTCTAGCGGGCGGCACAGATACGCAGTATTTT
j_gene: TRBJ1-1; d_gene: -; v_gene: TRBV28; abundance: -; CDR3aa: CASRSPEPFTEAFF; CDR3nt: TGTGCCAGCCGGAGTCCGGAGCCATTCACTGAAGCTTTCTTT
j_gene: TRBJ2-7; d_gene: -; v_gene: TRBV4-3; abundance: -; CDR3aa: CASSLKKSGLYEQYF; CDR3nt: TGCGCCAGCAGCCTGAAAAAAAGCGGGCTATACGAGCAGTACTTC
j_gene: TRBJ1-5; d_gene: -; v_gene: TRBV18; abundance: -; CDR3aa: CASSPGYGGDQPQHF; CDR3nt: TGTGCCAGCTCGCCTGGCTATGGGGGGGATCAGCCCCAGCATTTT
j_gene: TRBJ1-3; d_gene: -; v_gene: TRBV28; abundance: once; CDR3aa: CASYRQPGNTIYF; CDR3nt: TGTGCCAGCTATCGACAACCCGGAAACACCATATATTTT
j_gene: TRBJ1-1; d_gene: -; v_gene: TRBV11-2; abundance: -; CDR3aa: CASSSVRWTAFTEAFF; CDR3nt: TGTGCCAGCAGCTCAGTTCGTTGGACAGCCTTCACTGAAGCTTTCTTT
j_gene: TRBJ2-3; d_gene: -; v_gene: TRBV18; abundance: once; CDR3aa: CASSPFLSDTQYF; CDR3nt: TGTGCCAGCTCACCCTTCCTTTCAGATACGCAGTATTTT
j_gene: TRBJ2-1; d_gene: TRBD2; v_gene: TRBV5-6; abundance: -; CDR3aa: CASSGDLAGPPYNEQFF; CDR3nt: TGTGCCAGCAGCGGGGACCTAGCGGGACCCCCCTACAATGAGCAGTTCTTC
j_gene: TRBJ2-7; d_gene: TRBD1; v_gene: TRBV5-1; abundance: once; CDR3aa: CASSLIGTGFYEQYF; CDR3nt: TGCGCCAGCAGCTTAATCGGGACAGGGTTCTACGAGCAGTACTTC
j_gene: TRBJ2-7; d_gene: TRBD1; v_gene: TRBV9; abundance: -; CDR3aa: CASSATGTEAYEQYF; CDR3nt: TGTGCCAGCAGCGCAACCGGGACAGAGGCCTACGAGCAGTACTTC
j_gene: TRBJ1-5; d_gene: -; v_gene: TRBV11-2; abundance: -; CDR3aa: CASSPEADRGFQAQHF; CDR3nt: TGTGCCAGCAGCCCAGAGGCGGACCGCGGTTTTCAGGCCCAGCATTTT
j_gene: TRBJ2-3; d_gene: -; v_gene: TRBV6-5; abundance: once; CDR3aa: CASRVLGSTDTQYF; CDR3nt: TGTGCCAGCAGGGTTCTAGGCAGCACAGATACGCAGTATTTT
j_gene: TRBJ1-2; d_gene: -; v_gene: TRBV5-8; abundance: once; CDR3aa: CASSFSGTNYGYTF; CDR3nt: TGTGCCAGCAGCTTCTCCGGTACCAACTATGGCTACACCTTC
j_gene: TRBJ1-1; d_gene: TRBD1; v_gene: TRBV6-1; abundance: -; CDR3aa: CASRTRTGDTEAFF; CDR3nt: TGTGCCAGCAGGACACGGACAGGGGACACTGAAGCTTTCTTT
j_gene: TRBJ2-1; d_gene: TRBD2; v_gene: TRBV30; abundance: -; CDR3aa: CAWAMTSGKQFF; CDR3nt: TGTGCCTGGGCTATGACTAGCGGAAAGCAGTTCTTC
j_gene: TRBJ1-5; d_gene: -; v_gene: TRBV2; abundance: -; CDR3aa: CASTGQLYNQPQHF; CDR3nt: TGTGCCAGCACAGGACAATTGTACAATCAGCCCCAGCATTTT
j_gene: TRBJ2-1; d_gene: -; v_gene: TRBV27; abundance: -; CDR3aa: CASSRRGAPMRGRADEQFF; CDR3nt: TGTGCCAGCAGTAGACGGGGGGCCCCCATGCGGGGGAGGGCGGATGAGCAGTTCTTC
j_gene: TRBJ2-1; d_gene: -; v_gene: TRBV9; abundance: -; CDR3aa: CASSVAQRHNEQFF; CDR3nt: TGTGCCAGCAGCGTAGCCCAGCGGCACAATGAGCAGTTCTTC
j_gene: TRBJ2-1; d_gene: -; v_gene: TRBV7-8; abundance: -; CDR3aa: CASSRETGRVGNEQFF; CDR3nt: TGTGCCAGCAGCAGGGAGACAGGGAGGGTGGGGAATGAGCAGTTCTTC
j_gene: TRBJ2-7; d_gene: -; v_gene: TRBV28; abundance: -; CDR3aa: CASSSPQGSYEQYF; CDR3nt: TGTGCCAGCTCATCCCCCCAGGGTTCCTACGAGCAGTACTTC
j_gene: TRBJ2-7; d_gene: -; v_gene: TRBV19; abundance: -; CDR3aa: CASLYEQYF; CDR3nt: TGTGCCAGTCTTTACGAGCAGTACTTC
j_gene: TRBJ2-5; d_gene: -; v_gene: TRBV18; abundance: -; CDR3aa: CASSPFGGPQETQYF; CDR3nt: TGTGCCAGCTCACCGTTCGGGGGCCCACAAGAGACCCAGTACTTC
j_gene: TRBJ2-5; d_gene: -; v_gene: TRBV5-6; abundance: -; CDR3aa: CASSSRGASETQYF; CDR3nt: TGTGCCAGCAGCTCCAGGGGCGCGTCAGAGACCCAGTACTTC
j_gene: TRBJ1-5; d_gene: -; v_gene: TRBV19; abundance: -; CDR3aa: CASSLQRTGSNQPQHF; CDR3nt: TGTGCCAGTAGCCTACAGCGGACTGGGAGCAATCAGCCCCAGCATTTT
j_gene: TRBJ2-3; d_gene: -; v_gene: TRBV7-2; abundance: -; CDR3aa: CASTPVGVAVDTQYF; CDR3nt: TGTGCCAGCACCCCCGTTGGGGTAGCGGTAGATACGCAGTATTTT
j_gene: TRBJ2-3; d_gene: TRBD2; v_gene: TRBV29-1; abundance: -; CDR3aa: CSERLAGGTDTQYF; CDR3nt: TGCAGCGAGAGACTAGCGGGAGGCACAGATACGCAGTATTTT
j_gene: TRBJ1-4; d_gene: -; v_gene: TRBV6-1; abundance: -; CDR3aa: CASSEATGRLLLFF; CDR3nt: TGTGCCAGCAGTGAAGCAACAGGGAGACTATTACTGTTTTTT
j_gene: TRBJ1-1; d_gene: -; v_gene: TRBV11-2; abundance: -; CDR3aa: CASSPRWLEGAEAFF; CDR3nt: TGTGCCAGCAGCCCCCGGTGGCTTGAGGGGGCTGAAGCTTTCTTT
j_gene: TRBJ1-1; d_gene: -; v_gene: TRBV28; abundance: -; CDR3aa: CASSLTSRTVNTEAFF; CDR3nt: TGTGCCAGCAGTTTAACCTCTCGGACGGTGAACACTGAAGCTTTCTTT
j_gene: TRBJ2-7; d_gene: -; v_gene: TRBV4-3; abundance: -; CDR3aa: CASSQDRGRALTDYEQYF; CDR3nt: TGCGCCAGCAGCCAAGATAGGGGGAGGGCCCTGACAGATTACGAGCAGTACTTC
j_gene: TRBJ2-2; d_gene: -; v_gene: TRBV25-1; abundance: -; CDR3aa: CASSDFPSSFVPGELFF; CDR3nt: TGTGCCAGCAGTGATTTTCCCTCCTCCTTCGTCCCCGGGGAGCTGTTTTTT
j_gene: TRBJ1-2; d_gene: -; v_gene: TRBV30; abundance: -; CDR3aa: CAWSVGVTEENTF; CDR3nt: TGTGCCTGGAGTGTAGGGGTCACGGAGGAGAACACCTTC
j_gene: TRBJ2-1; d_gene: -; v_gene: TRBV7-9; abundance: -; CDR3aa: CASSLSGTASSYNEQFF; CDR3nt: TGTGCCAGCAGCTTATCCGGGACGGCGAGCTCCTACAATGAGCAGTTCTTC
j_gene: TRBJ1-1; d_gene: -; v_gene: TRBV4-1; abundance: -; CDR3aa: CASSQDNSANTEAFF; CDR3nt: TGCGCCAGCAGCCAAGATAACAGCGCGAACACTGAAGCTTTCTTT
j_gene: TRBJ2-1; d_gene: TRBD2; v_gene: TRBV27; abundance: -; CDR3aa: CASTTSGRSDEQFF; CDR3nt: TGTGCCAGCACGACTAGCGGGAGGTCGGATGAGCAGTTCTTC